This T cell receptor beta chain was captured in a study of PD-1 blockade in mismatch repair-deficient tumors. Germline V gene data show CDR1 as LGHNA and CDR2 as YNFKEQ. Losses at the gene ends were 4 bases for V and 7 bases for J; bases not matched to a gene: 6. The CDR3 is 14 residues long. In this sample, this clone turned up a few times. Libraries were prepared by immunoSEQ multiplex PCR; TCRdb keeps only in-frame clonotypes and omits some of them. The sample holds 76,000 or so clones; 70% to 90% are singletons and the top ten take roughly 5.5%. The clonotype originates from an adult with mismatch repair-deficient cancer. V usage is TRBV4-2 and J usage is TRBJ1-2; 10 bases agree with TRBD1. Sequencing used peripheral blood, obtained 44 weeks after starting pembrolizumab. DNA of the CDR3: TGTGCCAGCAGCCGAGACAGGGGGCTGAGTGGCTACACCTTC. This translates into CASSRDRGLSGYTF.